These 2 T cell receptor beta chains were sequenced from one sample in a study of T cells in localized non-small cell lung cancer. The method was immunoSEQ multiplex PCR; TCRdb's version includes in-frame clones alone and lacks a portion of them. The table includes over 1,500 clones, roughly a quarter detected once. The specimen comprised normal lung tissue next to the tumor, sampled before any cancer treatment. The receptors come from a male donor older than 55 with stage II lung adenocarcinoma.

This clone was seen a few times. The chain is built from TRBV18 and TRBJ1-1; TRBD1 matches 7 bases. The CDR3 contains 15 residues. V was pared by 3 bases and J by 3 bases, with 7 bases of the junction left unmatched. CDR1 and CDR2 from the germline V gene are KGHSH and LQKENI. The CDR3 sequence is CASSPTTGVDTEAFF. The CDR3 DNA follows: TGTGCCAGCTCACCGACCACAGGGGTGGACACTGAAGCTTTCTTT.

V is TRBV18 and J is TRBJ1-5; D perhaps matches TRBD1 (6 bases). Germline values: CDR1 KGHSH, CDR2 LQKENI. V lost 4 bases to trimming and J lost 0 bases, with 13 bases between them. The CDR3 is 16 residues long. CDR3: CASSREGVNSNQPQHF. CDR3 DNA: TGTGCCAGCTCACGGGAGGGGGTCAATAGCAATCAGCCCCAGCATTTT.